The 31 T cell receptor beta chains below were found in one sample sequenced in a study of CD8 T cells in Susac syndrome (dated by TCRdb to between 2018 and 2021). The protocol used for the library was the immunoSEQ multiplex PCR assay. RNA was extracted using the RNeasy kit, and roughly 0.45 to 1 ug of the RNA was reverse transcribed with random hexamers. Through fastp at Q25 and MiXCR, TCRdb rebuilt clones from the public reads, retaining in-frame beta chains. Under each unique CDR3 protein, matching rows form one entry showing the most common genes and DNA. The sample table lists about 240,000 distinct CDR3 sequences, 90% to 96% of them with a count of one. The ten biggest clones cover approximately 0.094% of the sample. Source material: CD4+ T cells from PBMCs. The source is a human donor with Susac syndrome.

The count of this clonotype is one. The chain has TRBV12-3 or TRBV12-4 and TRBJ2-7, with D perhaps assigned TRBD1 or TRBD2 (6 bases each). V shed 6 bases and J shed 5 bases, with 20 bases lying between them. The CDR3 is made up of 15 amino acids. CDR3 nucleotides: TGTGCCAGCAGCCCCCAGGCGGCAGGGGAGGACGAGCAGTACTTC. The encoded protein is CASSPQAAGEDEQYF.

Only one count was recorded for this clonotype. CDR3: CSARDHYGRAPGELFF. DNA of the CDR3: TGCAGTGCTAGAGATCATTACGGGAGGGCCCCCGGGGAGCTGTTTTTT. The chain has TRBV20-1 and TRBJ2-2; 8 positions agree with TRBD2. CDR3 length: 16 amino acids. V was pared by 0 bases and J by 6 bases, with 9 bases of the junction left unmatched. Germline CDR1 is DFQATT and CDR2 is SNEGSKA (reference sequence).

The chain is built from TRBV4-1 and TRBJ2-5, with a tentative D call TRBD2 (5 bases). Trimming took 5 bases from V and 9 from J, leaving 10 bases between them. Germline V gene sequence: CDR1 MGHRA, CDR2 YSYEKL. This CDR3 has 11 amino acids. For the CDR3, the DNA is TGCGCCAGCAGCGGAACGGAGGCCCAGTACTTC. It codes for CASSGTEAQYF.

This chain joins TRBV30 and TRBJ2-5; D is ambiguous. The CDR3 is made up of 13 amino acids. V was shortened by 3 bases and J by 2 bases, with 10 bases between the two germline ends. The germline gives CDR1 GTSNPN, CDR2 SVGIG (reference sequence). The CDR3 region has the DNA TGTGCCTGGAGATATACCAGGCAAGAGACCCAGTACTTC. Its protein product is CAWRYTRQETQYF.

This clonotype was detected only once. The V call is TRBV27, the J call TRBJ2-3; 12 positions agree with TRBD2. Germline values: CDR1 MNHEY, CDR2 SMNVEV (reference sequence). Trimming removed 6 bases from V and 0 bases from J; junction bases left unmatched: 16. This CDR3 has 20 residues. In nucleotides, the CDR3 is TGTGCCAGCAGGAGAATTGTCGGACTAGCGGGGAGCTCTAGCACAGATACGCAGTATTTT. Translated, it gives CASRRIVGLAGSSSTDTQYF.

The chain combines TRBV28 with TRBJ2-5; D is undetermined. V was trimmed by 7 bases and J by 0 bases, leaving 12 bases between them. Germline values: CDR1 MDHEN, CDR2 SYDVKM. The CDR3 extends over 14 amino acids. For the CDR3, the DNA is TGTGCCAGCACCGGCTCTGGGTACCAAGAGACCCAGTACTTC. Encoded protein: CASTGSGYQETQYF.

The rearrangement joins TRBV29-1 to TRBJ1-1, with D possibly TRBD1 on 5 matching bases. The CDR3 is 13 amino acids. V was clipped by 6 bases and J by 0 bases, with 11 bases between them. Per germline, CDR1 SQVTM and CDR2 ANQGSEA. CDR3 nucleotides: TGCAGCGTGAAGGGGACGTTGAACACTGAAGCTTTCTTT. Protein product: CSVKGTLNTEAFF.

The chain links TRBV20-1 to TRBJ1-2; 9 bases are shared with TRBD1. The V and J ends lost 0 bases and 6 bases, in that order; junction bases with no gene match: 8. This CDR3 has 15 amino acids. Germline V lookup: CDR1 DFQATT, CDR2 SNEGSKA (reference sequence). CDR3: CSARDPRTGEDGYTF. As DNA, the CDR3 is TGCAGTGCTAGAGATCCCCGGACAGGGGAGGATGGCTACACCTTC.

V gene TRBV10-3 combines with J gene TRBJ2-5; 9 bases fit TRBD1. CDR3 length equals 17 residues. Looked up from germline, CDR1 is ENHRY and CDR2 is SYGVKD. The trim removed 3 bases at V and 4 bases at J, leaving 12 bases unmatched. The CDR3 bases are TGTGCCATCAGTGAACGACAGGGGGGCGAAATGGGAGAGACCCAGTACTTC. It yields the protein CAISERQGGEMGETQYF.

The chain carries TRBV18 and TRBJ1-2; D is possibly TRBD1 (5 bases). Per the germline V gene, CDR1 is KGHSH and CDR2 is LQKENI. Trimming removed 6 bases from V and 5 bases from J, with 16 bases in between. This CDR3 contains 14 residues. The CDR3 sequence is CASSGTETRYGYTF. DNA of the CDR3: TGTGCCAGCTCCGGGACCGAAACGAGATATGGCTACACCTTC. Based on the CDR3 plus reference TRBV18 and TRBJ1-2, the full variable domain is NAGVMQNPRHLVRRRGQEARLRCSPMKGHSHVYWYRQLPEEGLKFMVYLQKENIIDESGMPKERFSAEFPKEGPSILRIQQVVRGDSAAYFCASSGTETRYGYTFGSGTRLTVV.

The genes are TRBV12-3 or TRBV12-4 and TRBJ2-7, with D possibly being TRBD1 (5 bases). The CDR3 sequence is 13 residues long. Trimming took 4 bases from V and 3 from J, leaving 10 bases between them. The CDR3 is CASSSRTFYEQYF. The DNA for the CDR3 is TGTGCCAGCAGTTCCAGGACATTCTACGAGCAGTACTTC.

V is TRBV18 and J is TRBJ2-7; D remains ambiguous. Germline V gene sequence: CDR1 KGHSH, CDR2 LQKENI. Trimming took 3 bases from V and 6 from J, leaving 15 bases between them. This CDR3 has 14 residues. The CDR3 nucleotides are TGTGCCAGCTCACCGGCTGCAGGTGGCTCCGAGCAGTACTTC. Its translation is CASSPAAGGSEQYF. The full variable domain, in which reference TRBV18 and TRBJ2-7 provide the parts outside the CDR3, is NAGVMQNPRHLVRRRGQEARLRCSPMKGHSHVYWYRQLPEEGLKFMVYLQKENIIDESGMPKERFSAEFPKEGPSILRIQQVVRGDSAAYFCASSPAAGGSEQYFGPGTRLTVT.

The chain combines TRBV7-3 with TRBJ2-7; 9 bases align to TRBD2. This CDR3 is 14 amino acids long. Trimming cost V 5 bases and J 7 bases; bases outside gene matches: 9. CDR1 SGHTA and CDR2 FQGTGA come from the germline V gene. This chain's CDR3 is CASSTAGGSGEQYF. Here the CDR3 DNA reads TGTGCCAGCAGCACCGCGGGAGGGTCGGGGGAGCAGTACTTC.

The V call is TRBV3-1, the J call TRBJ1-2; D unclear. The CDR3 is made up of 14 amino acids. V lost 5 bases to trimming and J lost 4 bases, with 14 bases between them. CDR1 is LGHDT and CDR2 is YNNKEL in the germline V gene (reference sequence). The CDR3 bases are TGTGCCAGCAGCAGTCTTATCGCTTCCTATGGCTACACCTTC. Translation: CASSSLIASYGYTF.

The chain uses TRBV7-3 and TRBJ1-2; 8 bases are shared with TRBD1. Germline CDR1 and CDR2: SGHTA and FQGTGA. V lost 2 bases, J lost 0 bases, and 8 bases stayed unmatched. The CDR3 is 17 residues long. CDR3 DNA sequence: TGTGCCAGCAGCTTACGGACAGGGTCGGCGTCTAACTATGGCTACACCTTC. Residues: CASSLRTGSASNYGYTF.

This clonotype appeared a single time. The chain carries TRBV30 and TRBJ2-1, with D possibly being TRBD1 (5 bases). Trimming pared 2 bases from V and 3 bases from J, leaving 11 bases between. The germline V gene encodes CDR1 GTSNPN and CDR2 SVGIG (reference sequence). The CDR3 has 14 amino acids. The CDR3 reads CAWSIGVLYNEQFF. In nucleotides, the CDR3 is TGTGCCTGGAGTATAGGGGTCCTCTACAATGAGCAGTTCTTC.

V gene TRBV29-1 combines with J gene TRBJ1-5; 7 bases match TRBD1. Trimming cost V 6 bases and J 2 bases; bases outside gene matches: 4. Germline CDR1 reads SQVTM; CDR2 reads ANQGSEA. The CDR3 is made up of 13 amino acids. CDR3 sequence: CSVGGQGNQPQHF. Here the CDR3 DNA reads TGCAGCGTAGGCGGACAGGGCAATCAGCCCCAGCATTTT.

The V gene is TRBV9, the J gene TRBJ2-7; D is perhaps TRBD2 (8 bases). V lost 0 bases and J 0 bases, leaving 19 bases between the germline ends. The CDR3 extends over 18 amino acids. Germline CDR1 reads SGDLS; CDR2 reads YYNGEE. The CDR3 sequence: CASSVGTGSGIHSYEQYF. The CDR3 bases are TGTGCCAGCAGCGTAGGGACAGGTAGCGGGATCCACTCCTACGAGCAGTACTTC.

The J gene is TRBJ2-7, the V gene TRBV6-5; 12 bases align to TRBD1. V shed 6 bases and J 3 bases; nucleotides not matched to a gene: 6. Germline-derived CDR1 and CDR2 are MNHEY and SVGAGI. CDR3 length: 15 amino acids. In nucleotides, the CDR3 is TGTGCCAGCAGGGCCCGGGACAGGGGGCTCTACGAGCAGTACTTC. Its translation is CASRARDRGLYEQYF.

The chain uses TRBV20-1 and TRBJ1-2, with 8 bases that match TRBD1. V lost 5 bases to trimming and J lost 8 bases; unmatched junction nucleotides: 7. Looked up from germline, CDR1 is DFQATT and CDR2 is SNEGSKA (reference sequence). There are 12 residues in the CDR3. CDR3 amino acids: CSAGQGVRGYTF. The CDR3 bases are TGCAGTGCTGGACAGGGAGTTCGCGGCTACACCTTC.

The gene calls are TRBV24-1 and TRBJ2-1; maybe TRBD1 (6 bases). The V and J ends lost 6 bases and 7 bases respectively, with 15 bases between them. There are 14 residues in the CDR3. Germline values: CDR1 KGHDR, CDR2 SFDVKD. The CDR3 nucleotides read TGTGCCACCAGTTCGAGGGGGACCCTGAATGAGCAGTTCTTC. Its translation is CATSSRGTLNEQFF.

The chain couples TRBV29-1 to TRBJ2-1, with D tentatively TRBD2 (5 bases). Germline CDR1 and CDR2: SQVTM and ANQGSEA. Trimming removed 6 bases at V and 5 bases at J, with 8 bases between. The CDR3 is made up of 11 amino acids. The CDR3 bases are TGCAGCGTCGGGATGAACAATGAGCAGTTCTTC. Its translation: CSVGMNNEQFF.

V and J are TRBV21-1 and TRBJ1-1. TRBV21-1 is shown as a pseudogene. CDR3 length equals 18 residues. The CDR3 sequence: CASSKASPAKVMNTEAFF. CDR3 bases: TGTGCCAGCAGCAAAGCAAGTCCCGCCAAGGTCATGAACACTGAAGCTTTCTTT.

The chain couples TRBV6-5 to TRBJ1-6, with TRBD1 matching over 9 bases. V dropped 5 bases and J dropped 9; count of bases not matched to a gene: 5. From germline, CDR1 is MNHEY and CDR2 SVGAGI. This CDR3 has 14 amino acids. The CDR3 region is CASSDDRGTSPLHF. CDR3 sequence (DNA): TGTGCCAGCAGTGATGACAGGGGGACTTCACCCCTCCACTTT.

This sequence joins TRBV20-1 and TRBJ2-3; TRBD1 aligns across 7 bases. Germline CDR1 reads DFQATT; CDR2 reads SNEGSKA (reference sequence). Unmatched junction bases numbered 15, after V lost 6 bases and J lost 6 bases. The CDR3 is made up of 15 amino acids. The CDR3 loop is CSALRSTGRGDTQYF. The CDR3 DNA sequence: TGCAGTGCCCTGAGATCGACAGGGCGAGGTGATACGCAGTATTTT.

V usage is TRBV27 and J usage is TRBJ1-1; unclear D gene. The CDR3 consists of 15 residues. V was trimmed by 5 bases and J by 3 bases, leaving 16 bases between them. Germline V gives CDR1 MNHEY, CDR2 SMNVEV (reference sequence). The chain's CDR3 is CASSPSHPGHTEAFF. The CDR3, as DNA: TGTGCCAGCAGTCCCTCCCACCCGGGCCACACTGAAGCTTTCTTT.

The J gene is TRBJ1-2, the V gene TRBV15; tentative D call: TRBD1 (5 bases). The V end lost 0 bases, the J end lost 5 bases, and 10 bases lay between the germline ends. The germline V gene encodes CDR1 LNHNV and CDR2 YYDKDF (reference sequence). CDR3 length: 14 residues. The CDR3 reads CATSRDRTLYGYTF. The CDR3 nucleotides are TGTGCCACCAGCAGAGATCGGACACTTTATGGCTACACCTTC.

V usage is TRBV5-1 and J usage is TRBJ2-5, with 7 positions matching TRBD1. Trimming took 5 bases from V and 5 from J; bases not matched to a gene: 3. Germline V gives CDR1 SGHRS, CDR2 YFSETQ. There are 12 residues in the CDR3. CDR3 protein: CASRADRETQYF. In DNA, the CDR3 is TGCGCCAGCAGAGCGGACAGGGAGACCCAGTACTTC.

CDR3 coding DNA: TGTGCCAGCAGTTTAGAATTGGGGAATCAGCCCCAGCATTTT. Protein product: CASSLELGNQPQHF. V and J are TRBV27 and TRBJ1-5; no firm D call. Germline CDR1 and CDR2: MNHEY and SMNVEV (reference sequence). The CDR3 loop spans 14 amino acids. The germline V and J ends were trimmed by 2 bases and 4 bases, with 9 bases remaining between them.

The sample holds one count of this clonotype. The chain recombines TRBV29-1 with TRBJ2-1; D is undetermined. Trimming removed 4 bases from V and 6 bases from J, with 7 bases in between. Germline-derived CDR1 and CDR2 are SQVTM and ANQGSEA. The CDR3 has 11 amino acids. The CDR3 nucleotides read TGCAGCGTTGGGGCCGTCAATGAGCAGTTCTTC. It yields the protein CSVGAVNEQFF.

The chain uses TRBV29-1 and TRBJ2-3; D is unclear. The V and J ends lost 3 bases and 2 bases respectively, with 6 bases between them. CDR1 and CDR2 from the germline V gene are SQVTM and ANQGSEA. This CDR3 has 12 amino acids. The CDR3 here is CSVDGSTDTQYF. Here the CDR3 DNA reads TGCAGCGTTGACGGGTCCACAGATACGCAGTATTTT.